The clone carrying this T cell receptor beta chain has just one count. As yet, its antigen is unknown. Germline V gene lookup returns CDR1 SEHNR and CDR2 FQNEAQ (reference sequence). V was pared by 7 bases and J by 3 bases, with 8 bases between. This CDR3 is built from 12 residues. This entry is derived from a study of T cell responses to AZD1222 COVID-19 vaccine. Findings and limits, study-wide: CD4 TCRs linked to vaccination spanned spike, dominating at 160-218 and 743-854. The sample set comprised mostly white British donors with more females, and clonal diversity was possibly underestimated. With two AZD1222 doses given, Spike-specific TCR breadth and depth both rose.

Method: immunoSEQ multiplex PCR; TCRdb's copy keeps in-frame clones and lacks some. The sample yields approximately 160,000 clones, approximately 94% seen once. The chain carries TRBV7-9 and TRBJ2-3; D is perhaps TRBD1 (6 bases). The sequencing used peripheral blood, collected 28 days after the second AZD1222 dose. This receptor was taken from an adult who received the AZD1222 COVID-19 vaccine. CDR3 sequence (DNA): TGTGCCAGCACTCAGGGGACAGATACGCAGTATTTT. Its protein product is CASTQGTDTQYF.